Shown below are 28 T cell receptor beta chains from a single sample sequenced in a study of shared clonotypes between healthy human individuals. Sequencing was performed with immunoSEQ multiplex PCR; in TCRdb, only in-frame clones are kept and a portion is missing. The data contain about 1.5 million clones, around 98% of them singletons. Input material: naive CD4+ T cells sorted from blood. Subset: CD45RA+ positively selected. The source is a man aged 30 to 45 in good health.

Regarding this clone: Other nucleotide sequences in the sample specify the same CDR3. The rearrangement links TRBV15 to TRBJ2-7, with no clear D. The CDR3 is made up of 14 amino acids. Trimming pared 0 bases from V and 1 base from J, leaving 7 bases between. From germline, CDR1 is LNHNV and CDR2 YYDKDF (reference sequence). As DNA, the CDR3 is TGTGCCACCAGCAGAGAGAGCAGATCCTACGAGCAGTACTTC. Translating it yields CATSRESRSYEQYF.

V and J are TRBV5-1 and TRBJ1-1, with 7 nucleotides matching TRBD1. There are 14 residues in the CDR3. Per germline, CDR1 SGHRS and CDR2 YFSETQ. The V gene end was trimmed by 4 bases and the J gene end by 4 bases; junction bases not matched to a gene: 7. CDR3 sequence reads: CASSQLQGTTEAFF. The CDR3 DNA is TGCGCCAGCAGCCAACTACAGGGGACCACTGAAGCTTTCTTT.

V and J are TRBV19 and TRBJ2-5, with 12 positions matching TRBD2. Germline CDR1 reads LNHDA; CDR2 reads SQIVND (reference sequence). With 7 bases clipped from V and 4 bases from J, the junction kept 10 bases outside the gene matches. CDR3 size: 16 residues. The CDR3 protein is CASMASGRGGGETQYF. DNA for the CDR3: TGTGCCAGTATGGCTAGCGGGAGGGGAGGAGGAGAGACCCAGTACTTC.

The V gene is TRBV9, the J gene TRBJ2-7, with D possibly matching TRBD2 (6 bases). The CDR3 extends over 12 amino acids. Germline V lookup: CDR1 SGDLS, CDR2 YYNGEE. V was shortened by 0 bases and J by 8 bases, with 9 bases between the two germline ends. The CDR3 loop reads CASSVAGGKQYF. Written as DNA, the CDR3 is TGTGCCAGCAGCGTAGCTGGGGGGAAGCAGTACTTC.

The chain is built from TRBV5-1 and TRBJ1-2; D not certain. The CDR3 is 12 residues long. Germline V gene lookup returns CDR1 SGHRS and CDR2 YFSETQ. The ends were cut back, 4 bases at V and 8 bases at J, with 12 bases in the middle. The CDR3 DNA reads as TGCGCCAGCAGCGAGCCCCAAGGAGGCTACACCTTC. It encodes CASSEPQGGYTF. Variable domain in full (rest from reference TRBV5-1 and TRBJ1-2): KAGVTQTPRYLIKTRGQQVTLSCSPISGHRSVSWYQQTPGQGLQFLFEYFSETQRNKGNFPGRFSGRQFSNSRSEMNVSTLELGDSALYLCASSEPQGGYTFGSGTRLTVV.

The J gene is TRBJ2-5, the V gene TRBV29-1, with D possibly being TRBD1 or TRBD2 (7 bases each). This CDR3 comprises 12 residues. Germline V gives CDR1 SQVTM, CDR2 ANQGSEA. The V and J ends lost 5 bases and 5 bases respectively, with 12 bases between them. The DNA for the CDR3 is TGCAGCGTTTACCAGGGGGGGGAGACCCAGTACTTC. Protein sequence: CSVYQGGETQYF.

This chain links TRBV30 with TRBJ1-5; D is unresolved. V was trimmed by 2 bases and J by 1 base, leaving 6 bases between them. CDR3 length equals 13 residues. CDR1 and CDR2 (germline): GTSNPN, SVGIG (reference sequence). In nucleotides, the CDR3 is TGTGCCTGGAGTCCTATGAGCAATCAGCCCCAGCATTTT. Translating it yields CAWSPMSNQPQHF.

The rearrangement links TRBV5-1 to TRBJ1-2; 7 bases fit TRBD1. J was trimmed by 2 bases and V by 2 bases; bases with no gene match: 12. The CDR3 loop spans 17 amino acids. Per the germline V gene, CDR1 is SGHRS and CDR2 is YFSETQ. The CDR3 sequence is CASSLPVGTERNYGYTF. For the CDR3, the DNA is TGCGCCAGCAGCTTACCCGTCGGGACAGAGAGAAACTATGGCTACACCTTC.

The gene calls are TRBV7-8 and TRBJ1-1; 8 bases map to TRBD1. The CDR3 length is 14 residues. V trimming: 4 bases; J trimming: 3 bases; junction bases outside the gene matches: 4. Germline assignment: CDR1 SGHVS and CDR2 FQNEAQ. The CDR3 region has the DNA TGTGCCAGCAGCTCCGCGACAGGGGACACTGAAGCTTTCTTT. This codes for CASSSATGDTEAFF.

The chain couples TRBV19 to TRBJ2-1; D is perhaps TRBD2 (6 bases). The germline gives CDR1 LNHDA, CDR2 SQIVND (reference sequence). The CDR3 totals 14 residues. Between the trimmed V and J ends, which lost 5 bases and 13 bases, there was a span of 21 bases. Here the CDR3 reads CASSPIGGAVEQFF. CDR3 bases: TGTGCCAGTAGTCCAATAGGAGGGGCTGTAGAACAGTTCTTC.

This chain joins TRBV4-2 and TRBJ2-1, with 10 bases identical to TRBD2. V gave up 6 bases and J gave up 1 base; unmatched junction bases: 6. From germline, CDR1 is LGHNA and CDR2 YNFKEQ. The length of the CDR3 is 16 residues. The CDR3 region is CASSGPSGGSYNEQFF. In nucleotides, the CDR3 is TGTGCCAGCAGTGGGCCTAGCGGGGGATCCTACAATGAGCAGTTCTTC.

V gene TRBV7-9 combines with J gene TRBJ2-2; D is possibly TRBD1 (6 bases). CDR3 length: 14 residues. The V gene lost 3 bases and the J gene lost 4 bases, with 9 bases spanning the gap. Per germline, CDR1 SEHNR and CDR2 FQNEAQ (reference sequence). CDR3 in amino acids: CASSFTGSTGELFF. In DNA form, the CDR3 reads TGTGCCAGCAGCTTCACAGGGAGCACCGGGGAGCTGTTTTTT.

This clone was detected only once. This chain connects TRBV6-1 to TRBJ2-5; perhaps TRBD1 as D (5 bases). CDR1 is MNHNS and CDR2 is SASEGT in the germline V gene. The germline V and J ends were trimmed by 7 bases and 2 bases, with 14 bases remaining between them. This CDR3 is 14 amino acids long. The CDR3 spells CASMQGSYQETQYF. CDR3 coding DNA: TGTGCCAGCATGCAGGGTAGTTATCAAGAGACCCAGTACTTC.

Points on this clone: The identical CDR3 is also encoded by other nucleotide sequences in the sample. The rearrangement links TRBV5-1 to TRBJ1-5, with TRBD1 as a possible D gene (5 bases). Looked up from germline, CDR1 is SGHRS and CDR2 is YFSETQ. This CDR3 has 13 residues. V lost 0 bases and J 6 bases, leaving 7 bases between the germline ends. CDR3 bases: TGCGCCAGCAGCTTGGCAGGGTCTCAGCCCCAGCATTTT. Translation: CASSLAGSQPQHF.

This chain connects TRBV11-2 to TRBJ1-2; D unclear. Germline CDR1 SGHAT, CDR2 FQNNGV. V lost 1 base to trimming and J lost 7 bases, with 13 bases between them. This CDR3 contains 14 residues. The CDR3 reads CASSLGWQEGGYTF. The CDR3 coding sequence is TGTGCCAGCAGCTTAGGTTGGCAGGAGGGTGGCTACACCTTC.

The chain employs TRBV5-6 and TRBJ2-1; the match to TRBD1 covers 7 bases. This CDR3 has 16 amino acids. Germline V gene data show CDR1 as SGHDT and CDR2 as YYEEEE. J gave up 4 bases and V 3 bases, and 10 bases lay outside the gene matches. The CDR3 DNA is TGTGCCAGCAGCTATACACAGGGGAACGGGTACAATGAGCAGTTCTTC. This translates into CASSYTQGNGYNEQFF.

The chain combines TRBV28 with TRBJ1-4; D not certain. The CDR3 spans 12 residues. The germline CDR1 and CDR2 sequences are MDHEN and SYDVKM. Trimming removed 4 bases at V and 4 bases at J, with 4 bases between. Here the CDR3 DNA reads TGTGCCAGCAGTTCAATTAATGAAAAACTGTTTTTT. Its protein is CASSSINEKLFF.

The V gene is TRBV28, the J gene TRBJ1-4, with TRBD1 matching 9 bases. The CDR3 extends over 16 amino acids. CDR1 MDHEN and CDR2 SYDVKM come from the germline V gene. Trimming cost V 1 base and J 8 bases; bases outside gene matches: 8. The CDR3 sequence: CASSLYGGQGGEKLFF. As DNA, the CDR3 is TGTGCCAGCAGTTTATATGGGGGACAGGGTGGCGAAAAACTGTTTTTT.

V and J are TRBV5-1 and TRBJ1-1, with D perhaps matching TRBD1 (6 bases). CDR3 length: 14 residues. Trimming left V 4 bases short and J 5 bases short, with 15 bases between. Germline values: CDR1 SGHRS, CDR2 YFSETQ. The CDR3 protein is CASSAERGLTEAFF. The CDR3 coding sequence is TGCGCCAGCAGCGCGGAGAGGGGGTTGACTGAAGCTTTCTTT.

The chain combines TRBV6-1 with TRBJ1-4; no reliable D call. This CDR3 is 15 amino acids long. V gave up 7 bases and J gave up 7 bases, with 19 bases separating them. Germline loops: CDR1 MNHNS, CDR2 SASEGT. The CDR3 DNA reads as TGTGCCAGCACCTTAGAGCCCCGGCGGGGTGAAAAACTGTTTTTT. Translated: CASTLEPRRGEKLFF.

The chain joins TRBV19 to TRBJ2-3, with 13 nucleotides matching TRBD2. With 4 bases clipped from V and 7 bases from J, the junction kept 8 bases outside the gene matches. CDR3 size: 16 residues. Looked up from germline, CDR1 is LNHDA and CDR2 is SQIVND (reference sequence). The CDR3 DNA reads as TGTGCCAGTAGTACCTGGACTAGCGGGAGTGAAAATACGCAGTATTTT. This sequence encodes CASSTWTSGSENTQYF. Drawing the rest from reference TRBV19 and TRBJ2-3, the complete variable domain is DGGITQSPKYLFRKEGQNVTLSCEQNLNHDAMYWYRQDPGQGLRLIYYSQIVNDFQKGDIAEGYSVSREKKESFPLTVTSAQKNPTAFYLCASSTWTSGSENTQYFGPGTRLTVL.

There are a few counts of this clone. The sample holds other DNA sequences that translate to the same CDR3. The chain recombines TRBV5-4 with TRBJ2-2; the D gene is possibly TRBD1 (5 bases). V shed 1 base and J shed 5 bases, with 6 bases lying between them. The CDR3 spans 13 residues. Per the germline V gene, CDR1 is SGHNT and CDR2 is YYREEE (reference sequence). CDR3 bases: TGTGCCAGCAGCTTGCAGGGAACCGGGGAGCTGTTTTTT. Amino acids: CASSLQGTGELFF.

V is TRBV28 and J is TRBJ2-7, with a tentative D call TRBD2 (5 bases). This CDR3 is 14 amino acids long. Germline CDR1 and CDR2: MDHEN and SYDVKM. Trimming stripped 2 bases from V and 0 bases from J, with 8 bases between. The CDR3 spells CASSLRGHSYEQYF. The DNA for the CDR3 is TGTGCCAGCAGTTTACGCGGGCACTCCTACGAGCAGTACTTC.

CDR3: CASSLPFHRDQETQYF. CDR3 sequence (DNA): TGTGCCAGCAGCTTACCATTTCACAGGGATCAAGAGACCCAGTACTTC. The chain employs TRBV11-1 and TRBJ2-5, with D maybe TRBD1 (6 bases). The CDR3 sequence is 16 residues long. Trimming cost V 2 bases and J 2 bases, with 15 bases left between them. The germline gives CDR1 SGHAT, CDR2 FQDESV (reference sequence).

As DNA, the CDR3 is TGTGCCAGCAATGGCTTCGGGGGGTCGGGGCAGTTCTTC. It encodes CASNGFGGSGQFF. The rearrangement links TRBV6-5 to TRBJ2-1; 7 nucleotides align to TRBD2. Germline CDR1 is MNHEY and CDR2 is SVGAGI. This CDR3 has 13 amino acids. V gave up 7 bases and J gave up 12 bases; unmatched junction bases: 12.

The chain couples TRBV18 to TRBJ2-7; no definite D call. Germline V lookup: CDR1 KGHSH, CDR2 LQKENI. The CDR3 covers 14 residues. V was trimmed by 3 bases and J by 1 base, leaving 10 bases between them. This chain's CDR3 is CASSPPDLSYEQYF. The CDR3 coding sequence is TGTGCCAGCTCACCTCCGGATCTGTCCTACGAGCAGTACTTC.

The CDR3 region has the DNA TGTGCCAGCTCACCATTTCAAACGAGTACCCTTGCCTACAATGAGCAGTTCTTC. Its translation: CASSPFQTSTLAYNEQFF. J is TRBJ2-1 and V is TRBV18; D gene unclear. Per the germline V gene, CDR1 is KGHSH and CDR2 is LQKENI. V gave up 2 bases and J gave up 2 bases, with 19 bases separating them. The CDR3 contains 18 residues.

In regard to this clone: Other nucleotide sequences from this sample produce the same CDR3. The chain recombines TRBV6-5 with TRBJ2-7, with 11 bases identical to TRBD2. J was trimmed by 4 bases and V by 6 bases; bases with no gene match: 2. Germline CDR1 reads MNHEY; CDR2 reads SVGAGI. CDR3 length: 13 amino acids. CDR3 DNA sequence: TGTGCCAGCAGCCGGACTAGCGGGTACGAGCAGTACTTC. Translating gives CASSRTSGYEQYF.